These 20 T cell receptor beta chains came from one sample sequenced in a study of cytomegalovirus exposure and HLA in healthy donors. The table came from immunoSEQ multiplex PCR; TCRdb's copy has only in-frame clones and leaves some out. The sample includes 35,000 to 50,000 clones, approximately 93% of them seen just once. Sequencing was done on a sample of PBMCs. Receptor source: a woman between 18 and 29 years old in good health and CMV-seronegative.

This chain links TRBV10-2 with TRBJ2-5, with D perhaps matching TRBD2 (6 bases). CDR3 size: 14 residues. CDR1 is WSHSY and CDR2 is SAAADI in the germline V gene. V lost 4 bases, J lost 5 bases, and 14 bases lay in between. In DNA form, the CDR3 reads TGCGCCAGCAGTGCGACGGTGGAGGGGGAGACCCAGTACTTC. This gives the protein CASSATVEGETQYF.

The CDR3 nucleotides read TGTGCCTGGAGTCAACAGGGGTCCTACAATGAGCAGTTCTTC. Translating it yields CAWSQQGSYNEQFF. The J gene is TRBJ2-1, the V gene TRBV30; 7 nucleotides line up with TRBD1. The CDR3 covers 14 residues. With 2 bases clipped from V and 1 base from J, the junction kept 2 bases outside the gene matches. Germline CDR1 and CDR2: GTSNPN and SVGIG (reference sequence).

This chain uses TRBV10-3 with TRBJ1-5; unclear D gene. Germline assignment: CDR1 ENHRY and CDR2 SYGVKD. With 0 bases removed from V and 4 bases from J, the gap between germline ends came to 4 bases. This CDR3 has 13 amino acids. CDR3 residues: CAISESLNQPQHF. The CDR3 DNA follows: TGTGCCATCAGTGAGTCGTTAAATCAGCCCCAGCATTTT.

The chain employs TRBV28 and TRBJ2-6; no reliable D call. Germline values: CDR1 MDHEN, CDR2 SYDVKM. CDR3 length: 15 residues. V dropped 7 bases and J dropped 0 bases, with 10 bases sitting between them. The CDR3 region is CASISSGSGANVLTF. In DNA, the CDR3 is TGTGCCAGCATCTCATCCGGCTCTGGGGCCAACGTCCTGACTTTC. The full variable domain, its missing parts supplied by reference TRBV28 and TRBJ2-6, is DVKVTQSSRYLVKRTGEKVFLECVQDMDHENMFWYRQDPGLGLRLIYFSYDVKMKEKGDIPEGYSVSREKKERFSLILESASTNQTSMYLCASISSGSGANVLTFGAGSRLTVL.

This chain uses TRBV9 with TRBJ2-1; D unclear. The CDR3 is 16 amino acids. Germline CDR1 SGDLS, CDR2 YYNGEE. V lost 0 bases to trimming and J lost 1 base, with 11 bases between them. The CDR3 DNA reads as TGTGCCAGCAGCGTAGCTGGAGCGTTATCCTACAATGAGCAGTTCTTC. It is translated as CASSVAGALSYNEQFF.

The genes are TRBV6-4 and TRBJ2-6, with D possibly matching TRBD1 (5 bases). There are 15 residues in the CDR3. V lost 5 bases, J lost 2 bases, and 10 bases lay in between. Germline V CDR1 and CDR2: MRHNA, SNTAGT. The CDR3, as DNA: TGTGCCAGCAGTCCTCAGGGAACTGGGGCCAACGTCCTGACTTTC. It is translated as CASSPQGTGANVLTF.

This clone was counted a single time. The V and J genes are TRBV18 and TRBJ2-5; 9 bases agree with TRBD1. There are 14 residues in the CDR3. The ends lost 8 bases at V and 5 bases at J; junction bases unmatched: 9. Germline CDR1 is KGHSH and CDR2 is LQKENI. The CDR3, as DNA: TGTGCCAGCACTAATGACAGGGGGTTTGAGACCCAGTACTTC. Its protein is CASTNDRGFETQYF.

This chain uses TRBV9 with TRBJ2-5; tentatively, D is TRBD2 (5 bases). Trimming removed 4 bases from V and 5 bases from J, with 12 bases in between. Germline loops: CDR1 SGDLS, CDR2 YYNGEE. The CDR3 totals 13 residues. The chain's CDR3 is CASSFGVGETQYF. CDR3 in DNA: TGTGCCAGCAGCTTCGGGGTGGGCGAGACCCAGTACTTC.

The rearrangement links TRBV27 to TRBJ1-2; TRBD1 agrees at 9 bases. Germline V gene data show CDR1 as MNHEY and CDR2 as SMNVEV (reference sequence). The CDR3 runs 14 residues. Unmatched junction bases numbered 3, after V lost 3 bases and J lost 4 bases. The CDR3, as DNA: TGTGCCAGCAGTTTCACAGGGGGCATCTATGGCTACACCTTC. Translation gives CASSFTGGIYGYTF.

The chain carries TRBV6-5 and TRBJ2-1; perhaps TRBD2 as D (6 bases). Trimming shortened V by 8 bases and J by 3 bases, and 17 bases separated the two germline ends. This CDR3 contains 15 residues. Per germline, CDR1 MNHEY and CDR2 SVGAGI. This chain's CDR3 is CASGPGTPSYNEQFF. CDR3 sequence (DNA): TGTGCCAGCGGTCCCGGGACTCCAAGCTACAATGAGCAGTTCTTC.

This clone has only one observation. Distinct nucleotide sequences in the sample also encode this CDR3. The V and J genes are TRBV2 and TRBJ1-4; D unresolved. Per germline, CDR1 SNHLY and CDR2 FYNNEI. V lost 3 bases, J lost 11 bases, and 13 bases lay in between. This CDR3 is built from 13 residues. CDR3 in DNA: TGTGCCAGCAGTGAGGCCTCCGAGGGCAAACTGTTTTTT. Amino acid sequence: CASSEASEGKLFF.

The CDR3 DNA reads as TGCGCCAGCAGCTCCTTACCAGGGGGCGAGCAGTACTTC. Amino acids: CASSSLPGGEQYF. V usage is TRBV5-1 and J usage is TRBJ2-7, with 7 bases aligning to TRBD1. V trimming: 3 bases; J trimming: 6 bases; junction bases outside the gene matches: 6. Germline CDR1 is SGHRS and CDR2 is YFSETQ. The CDR3 has 13 residues.

The chain employs TRBV28 and TRBJ2-7; 9 bases fit TRBD2. This CDR3 has 15 residues. Looked up from germline, CDR1 is MDHEN and CDR2 is SYDVKM. V dropped 5 bases and J dropped 2; count of bases not matched to a gene: 7. As DNA, the CDR3 is TGTGCCAGCAGTCCACTAGCGGGTCCCCCCTACGAGCAGTACTTC. Residues: CASSPLAGPPYEQYF.

This clone was observed once. V usage is TRBV9 and J usage is TRBJ2-1, with TRBD1 matching over 10 bases. V shed 0 bases and J 4 bases; nucleotides not matched to a gene: 1. The CDR3 has 15 amino acids. CDR1 and CDR2 (germline): SGDLS, YYNGEE. As DNA, the CDR3 is TGTGCCAGCAGCGTAGGACAGGGGGCTTACAATGAGCAGTTCTTC. Protein sequence: CASSVGQGAYNEQFF.

This chain links TRBV28 with TRBJ2-2, with D possibly being TRBD2 (6 bases). V lost 4 bases and J lost 2, with 11 bases in between. The CDR3 spans 15 residues. Germline CDR1 is MDHEN and CDR2 is SYDVKM. The CDR3 reads CASSSGGENTGELFF. The DNA for the CDR3 is TGTGCCAGCAGTTCCGGCGGGGAAAACACCGGGGAGCTGTTTTTT.

This chain links TRBV5-1 with TRBJ2-5; no definite D call. Trimming cost V 0 bases and J 4 bases, with 10 bases left between them. The CDR3 length is 14 residues. In germline, CDR1 is SGHRS, CDR2 YFSETQ. CDR3 in amino acids: CASSLGPGLETQYF. In DNA, the CDR3 is TGCGCCAGCAGCTTGGGTCCGGGTTTAGAGACCCAGTACTTC.

The rearrangement uses TRBV11-1 and TRBJ2-7; 8 positions agree with TRBD1. Germline values: CDR1 SGHAT, CDR2 FQDESV (reference sequence). The junction had 8 bases not matched to a gene; V was cut back by 5 bases and J by 2 bases. There are 15 residues in the CDR3. The CDR3 nucleotides read TGTGCCAGCAGCCAGGGTGACAGGGGAACCTACGAGCAGTACTTC. Its translation is CASSQGDRGTYEQYF.

The chain combines TRBV27 with TRBJ2-1, with 7 bases that match TRBD1. Trimming removed 5 bases from V and 8 bases from J; junction bases left unmatched: 3. Germline V gene lookup returns CDR1 MNHEY and CDR2 SMNVEV (reference sequence). This CDR3 contains 12 residues. The CDR3 here is CASSPTGDEQFF. The CDR3 region has the DNA TGTGCCAGCAGTCCTACAGGGGATGAGCAGTTCTTC.

In DNA, the CDR3 is TGTGCCAGCAGTTCTCCAGGGACTAGCGGCAATGAGCAGTTCTTC. Amino acids: CASSSPGTSGNEQFF. The chain is built from TRBV6-6 and TRBJ2-1; 11 bases line up with TRBD2. V lost 4 bases and J lost 6; bases outside the gene matches: 5. From germline, CDR1 is MNHNY and CDR2 SVGAGI (reference sequence). This CDR3 has 15 amino acids.

V gene TRBV27 combines with J gene TRBJ2-3; 8 nucleotides match TRBD2. CDR3 length equals 15 residues. After removal of 5 bases from V and 5 bases from J, the junction contained 9 bases not matched to a gene. Germline V lookup: CDR1 MNHEY, CDR2 SMNVEV (reference sequence). CDR3 in DNA: TGTGCCAGCAGTCCCCGGGGGGGGCAGGTAGATACGCAGTATTTT. Its protein is CASSPRGGQVDTQYF.